The 17 T cell receptor beta chains presented below share a single source sample, sequenced in a study of shared clonotypes between healthy human individuals. Clones were sequenced by immunoSEQ multiplex PCR, and TCRdb holds only the in-frame ones, with some missing. This sample has approximately 1.9 million clones; 93% occur once, and the top ten carry more than 1.5%. CD45RO-negative, CCR7-selected cells formed the naive CD8 fraction, which excluded terminally differentiated effector memory CD45RA+ cells. The sample was naive CD8+ T cells from PBMCs. All receptors derive from a man aged 18 to 29 in good health. Some clones in this sample may be carry-over from other donors' samples.

Comments on this clone: Other nucleotide sequences in the sample specify the same CDR3. The DNA of the CDR3 is TGTGCCAGCAGTTTATTACAGGGTGAGGAGACCCAGTACTTC. This encodes CASSLLQGEETQYF. The rearrangement uses TRBV28 and TRBJ2-5; D perhaps matches TRBD1 (6 bases). The CDR3 is 14 residues long. The V and J ends lost 1 base and 5 bases respectively, with 11 bases between them. Germline CDR1 and CDR2: MDHEN and SYDVKM.

The CDR3 sequence is CASSLATGPMNTGELFF. The CDR3, as DNA: TGTGCCAGCAGCTTAGCGACGGGACCGATGAACACCGGGGAGCTGTTTTTT. This chain links TRBV7-9 with TRBJ2-2, with D perhaps assigned TRBD1 or TRBD2 (5 bases each). The V end was cut by 0 bases, the J end by 1 base, with 12 bases between. The CDR3 consists of 17 residues. Germline V gene sequence: CDR1 SEHNR, CDR2 FQNEAQ (reference sequence).

The J gene is TRBJ1-4, the V gene TRBV19; D is ambiguous. Per germline, CDR1 LNHDA and CDR2 SQIVND (reference sequence). The ends were cut back, 5 bases at V and 8 bases at J, with 15 bases in the middle. The CDR3 is 14 amino acids. The CDR3 DNA follows: TGTGCCAGTAGTGATGGGCCGGTCAGGGAAAAACTGTTTTTT. This translates into CASSDGPVREKLFF. Supplemented by reference TRBV19 and TRBJ1-4, the full variable domain reads DGGITQSPKYLFRKEGQNVTLSCEQNLNHDAMYWYRQDPGQGLRLIYYSQIVNDFQKGDIAEGYSVSREKKESFPLTVTSAQKNPTAFYLCASSDGPVREKLFFGSGTQLSVL.

The chain combines TRBV2 with TRBJ2-1, with D tentatively TRBD2 (6 bases). Trimming took off 4 bases at V and 2 bases at J, with 12 bases between the two ends. Per germline, CDR1 SNHLY and CDR2 FYNNEI. The CDR3 consists of 15 residues. CDR3 sequence: CASSADSGPYNEQFF. The CDR3 nucleotides are TGTGCCAGCAGTGCGGATAGCGGACCCTACAATGAGCAGTTCTTC.

V gene TRBV5-5 combines with J gene TRBJ2-4; 7 nucleotides agree with TRBD1. CDR3 size: 16 residues. The J segment lost 0 bases and the V segment lost 4 bases, leaving 7 bases of the junction unmatched. Germline V lookup: CDR1 SGHKS, CDR2 YYEKEE (reference sequence). CDR3 protein: CASSIGTVLAKNIQYF. For the CDR3, the DNA is TGTGCCAGCAGCATCGGGACAGTGCTAGCCAAAAACATTCAGTACTTC.

This chain connects TRBV4-1 to TRBJ2-7; TRBD1 agrees at 7 bases. CDR3 length equals 16 residues. Losses at the gene ends were 0 bases for V and 3 bases for J; bases not matched to a gene: 8. Germline V gene lookup returns CDR1 MGHRA and CDR2 YSYEKL. CDR3 amino acids: CASSQDRGTVFYEQYF. DNA for the CDR3: TGCGCCAGCAGCCAAGACCGAGGGACAGTTTTCTACGAGCAGTACTTC.

The chain recombines TRBV28 with TRBJ2-1; D ambiguous. The V gene lost 1 base and the J gene lost 0 bases, with 10 bases spanning the gap. The length of the CDR3 is 16 residues. Per germline, CDR1 MDHEN and CDR2 SYDVKM. CDR3 sequence: CASSLYIGVSYNEQFF. CDR3 coding DNA: TGTGCCAGCAGTTTATACATTGGCGTCTCCTACAATGAGCAGTTCTTC.

The table lists this clone with a count of one. The chain is built from TRBV5-6 and TRBJ2-7, with D hard to call. The V end lost 1 base, the J end lost 3 bases, and 8 bases lay between the germline ends. The CDR3 is made up of 13 amino acids. Germline values: CDR1 SGHDT, CDR2 YYEEEE. The CDR3, as DNA: TGTGCCAGCAGCTTGCGGCCTCACTACGAGCAGTACTTC. This codes for CASSLRPHYEQYF.

The J gene is TRBJ2-1, the V gene TRBV7-9; unclear D gene. V lost 4 bases, J lost 7 bases, and 17 bases lay in between. This CDR3 spans 15 amino acids. Per germline, CDR1 SEHNR and CDR2 FQNEAQ (reference sequence). The CDR3 DNA reads TGTGCCAGCAGCTCCCGCCTCCTCCCTGGGAATGAGCAGTTCTTC. Translating gives CASSSRLLPGNEQFF.

The rearrangement uses TRBV7-9 and TRBJ2-1; D ambiguous. There are 12 residues in the CDR3. The V and J ends lost 7 bases and 7 bases respectively, with 11 bases between them. Germline values: CDR1 SEHNR, CDR2 FQNEAQ (reference sequence). The CDR3 DNA is TGTGCCAGCACCAATACTGGTAATGAGCAGTTCTTC. Amino acid sequence: CASTNTGNEQFF.

The chain carries TRBV4-3 and TRBJ2-1; 8 bases are shared with TRBD1. The germline gives CDR1 LGHNA, CDR2 YSLEER. The CDR3 extends over 16 amino acids. Unmatched junction bases numbered 13, after V lost 4 bases and J lost 8 bases. The CDR3 DNA sequence: TGCGCCAGCAGCCGCAGCCAGATCCAGGGGGCCCATGAGCAGTTCTTC. It yields the protein CASSRSQIQGAHEQFF.

The chain uses TRBV29-1 and TRBJ1-4; D is unclear. The CDR3 runs to 11 residues. The V gene lost 6 bases and the J gene lost 15 bases, with 17 bases spanning the gap. CDR1 is SQVTM, CDR2 ANQGSEA, per germline. The CDR3 DNA reads as TGCAGCGTCCTCCTGGACGGGCTTTTGTTTTTT. It specifies CSVLLDGLLFF.

Details on this clone: Other nucleotide sequences from this sample produce the same CDR3. The chain combines TRBV20-1 with TRBJ2-7; a possible D gene is TRBD2 (6 bases). In germline, CDR1 is DFQATT, CDR2 SNEGSKA (reference sequence). The CDR3 is made up of 11 amino acids. V gave up 5 bases and J gave up 2 bases, with 7 bases separating them. The CDR3, as DNA: TGCAGTGCTGGAGGGACCTACGAGCAGTACTTC. Translating it yields CSAGGTYEQYF.

V gene TRBV5-6 combines with J gene TRBJ2-5; 7 nucleotides match TRBD2. This CDR3 is built from 18 residues. Germline CDR1 and CDR2: SGHDT and YYEEEE. V lost 0 bases, J lost 5 bases, and 16 bases stayed unmatched. The CDR3 bases are TGTGCCAGCAGCTTGGCGTCTAGCGGAGAGTGGGATTTGGAGACCCAGTACTTC. Encoded protein: CASSLASSGEWDLETQYF.

The chain links TRBV28 to TRBJ2-5; possible D gene TRBD1, 5 bases. This CDR3 is built from 15 residues. V lost 2 bases and J lost 4, with 14 bases in between. Germline CDR1 is MDHEN and CDR2 is SYDVKM. The DNA for the CDR3 is TGTGCCAGCAGTTTAAGCATAGGGGAAGGAGAGACCCAGTACTTC. Its protein product is CASSLSIGEGETQYF.

The CDR3 protein is CASSSAVVQLQETQYF. CDR3 nucleotides: TGTGCCAGCAGCTCCGCGGTTGTGCAGCTCCAAGAGACCCAGTACTTC. This chain connects TRBV7-8 to TRBJ2-5; D is ambiguous. This CDR3 has 16 amino acids. The germline CDR1 and CDR2 sequences are SGHVS and FQNEAQ. Trimming pared 4 bases from V and 1 base from J, leaving 16 bases between. Together with reference TRBV7-8 and TRBJ2-5, the CDR3 gives the full variable domain: GAGVSQSPRYKVAKRGQDVALRCDPISGHVSLFWYQQALGQGPEFLTYFQNEAQLDKSGLPSDRFFAERPEGSVSTLKIQRTQQEDSAVYLCASSSAVVQLQETQYFGPGTRLLVL.

This clone was found once. Other DNA sequences of this sample code for an identical CDR3. V gene TRBV7-2 combines with J gene TRBJ1-5, with a tentative D call TRBD1 (5 bases). This CDR3 has 13 residues. Germline CDR1 reads SGHTA; CDR2 reads FQGNSA. V was pared by 1 base and J by 7 bases, with 8 bases between. The DNA for the CDR3 is TGTGCCAGCAGCTTAGGGGGCGCCCAGCCCCAGCATTTT. This codes for CASSLGGAQPQHF.